The 27 T cell receptor beta chains listed next were all sequenced from one sample in a study of T cells after yellow fever vaccination (dated by TCRdb to the late 2010s). The sample's treatment or condition label, decoded: live attenuated yellow fever vaccine strain. The method was 5' RACE. Sequencing was carried out with an Illumina HiSeq 2500. TCRdb's own reprocessing of the public reads used fastp at Q25 and MiXCR and kept productive beta chains. Identical CDR3 proteins give one entry, which carries the most common genes and DNA. This sample has some 350,000 distinct CDR3 sequences in its table, and about 8.7% of those were observed once. The top ten constitute roughly 18% of the sample. Sequenced material: PBMCs, taken on the day of the first yellow fever vaccination. The receptor source for this set is a man aged 18 to 29 who received the YFV17D yellow fever vaccine.

Remarks on this clonotype: A much larger clone lies one base from this, so it may be a read error. This rearrangement joins TRBV7-9 to TRBJ2-7, with D unclear. V was shortened by 4 bases and J by 2 bases, with 18 bases between the two germline ends. The CDR3 runs 16 residues. CDR1 SEHNR and CDR2 FQNEAQ come from the germline V gene (reference sequence). For the CDR3, the DNA is TGTGCCAGCAGCTCGCAATCGCTGGCGTGGGCCTACGAGCAGTACTTC. Protein: CASSSQSLAWAYEQYF.

A few counts support this clonotype. The V call is TRBV5-4, the J call TRBJ2-2, with D perhaps TRBD1 (7 bases). Germline V gene sequence: CDR1 SGHNT, CDR2 YYREEE (reference sequence). The CDR3 sequence is 15 residues long. Deletions cut 5 bases from V and 3 bases from J, with 14 bases between. The CDR3 loop reads CASRGGGTDTGELFF. The CDR3 DNA reads TGTGCCAGCAGGGGAGGAGGGACAGACACCGGGGAGCTGTTTTTT.

The chain has TRBV20-1 and TRBJ2-5; 14 bases fit TRBD2. V was clipped by 7 bases and J by 5 bases; unmatched bases: 9. Germline CDR1 reads DFQATT; CDR2 reads SNEGSKA (reference sequence). CDR3 length equals 15 residues. The CDR3 coding sequence is TGCAGTGTTGGGACTAGCGGGGGTATTGGGGAGACCCAGTACTTC. It is translated as CSVGTSGGIGETQYF.

This clonotype was counted at least ten times. The chain links TRBV30 to TRBJ2-3; 13 bases map to TRBD2. The CDR3 is made up of 16 amino acids. Germline loops: CDR1 GTSNPN, CDR2 SVGIG (reference sequence). J lost 1 base, V lost 2 bases, and 3 bases had no gene match. CDR3 in amino acids: CAWSRGLAGGTDTQYF. CDR3 sequence (DNA): TGTGCCTGGAGTCGAGGACTAGCGGGGGGCACAGATACGCAGTATTTT. The full variable domain, with the rest looked up from reference TRBV30 and TRBJ2-3, is SQTIHQWPATLVQPVGSPLSLECTVEGTSNPNLYWYRQAAGRGLQLLFYSVGIGQISSEVPQNLSASRPQDRQFILSSKKLLLSDSGFYLCAWSRGLAGGTDTQYFGPGTRLTVL.

This clonotype was seen more than once but under ten times. This chain joins TRBV5-4 and TRBJ2-3; D uncertain. The germline gives CDR1 SGHNT, CDR2 YYREEE (reference sequence). V was pared by 0 bases and J by 2 bases, with 10 bases between. CDR3 length: 15 amino acids. As DNA, the CDR3 is TGTGCCAGCAGCTTGGATGCACGGACCACAGATACGCAGTATTTT. It translates to CASSLDARTTDTQYF.

This clonotype was seen a handful of times. J is TRBJ2-7 and V is TRBV7-2, with a tentative D call TRBD2 (5 bases). Looked up from germline, CDR1 is SGHTA and CDR2 is FQGNSA. This CDR3 has 13 amino acids. Trimming removed 2 bases at V and 4 bases at J, with 9 bases between. This CDR3 is CASSLLGGYEQYF. The CDR3 bases are TGTGCCAGCAGCTTACTCGGCGGGTACGAGCAGTACTTC.

This clonotype has more than one count but fewer than ten. The genes are TRBV3-1 and TRBJ1-1; weak D call: TRBD1 (5 bases). Germline V gene data show CDR1 as LGHDT and CDR2 as YNNKEL (reference sequence). The V gene lost 3 bases and the J gene lost 1 base, with 15 bases spanning the gap. The CDR3 extends over 16 amino acids. Here the CDR3 reads CASSHTRGRGNTEAFF. CDR3 sequence (DNA): TGTGCCAGCAGCCATACCCGGGGGAGAGGGAACACTGAAGCTTTCTTT.

The sample holds a few counts of this clonotype. The chain carries TRBV9 and TRBJ1-1; D gene unclear. The length of the CDR3 is 16 residues. The germline V gene encodes CDR1 SGDLS and CDR2 YYNGEE. Deletions cut 3 bases from V and 0 bases from J, with 15 bases between. The CDR3 DNA follows: TGTGCCAGCAGCGACCCCCCCGGACGGTTGAACACTGAAGCTTTCTTT. This encodes CASSDPPGRLNTEAFF.

In this sample, this clonotype turned up many times. J is TRBJ2-1 and V is TRBV5-1; the match to TRBD1 covers 11 bases. The CDR3 is 15 amino acids. With V trimmed by 4 bases and J by 5 bases, 5 bases remained unmatched. Germline CDR1 and CDR2: SGHRS and YFSETQ. In DNA, the CDR3 is TGCGCCAGCAGCGACGGGACAGGGGGAAACAATGAGCAGTTCTTC. It codes for CASSDGTGGNNEQFF.

In its sample, this clonotype was seen many times. V and J are TRBV12-3 or TRBV12-4 and TRBJ2-7; D might be TRBD2 (6 bases). V was cut by 9 bases and J by 7 bases, with 19 bases left in between. The CDR3 spans 13 residues. The CDR3 coding sequence is TGTGCCAGTGACGGGAGAGGGGAACCGGAGCAGTACGTC. It specifies CASDGRGEPEQYV.

The chain is built from TRBV4-1 and TRBJ1-4; maybe TRBD1 (6 bases). The CDR3 spans 16 residues. CDR1 is MGHRA and CDR2 is YSYEKL in the germline V gene. The V end was cut by 3 bases, the J end by 6 bases, with 17 bases between. The CDR3 nucleotides read TGCGCCAGCAGCCAGGCTCACAGGGAGGTACATGAAAAACTGTTTTTT. It codes for CASSQAHREVHEKLFF.

This clonotype has only a few counts. The chain is built from TRBV4-2 and TRBJ1-2; a weak D match, TRBD1 (6 bases). Germline V gives CDR1 LGHNA, CDR2 YNFKEQ. V lost 0 bases, J lost 5 bases, and 10 bases lay in between. This CDR3 is 14 amino acids long. CDR3 sequence reads: CASSQDLQGYGYTF. In DNA, the CDR3 is TGTGCCAGCAGCCAAGATCTGCAGGGGTATGGCTACACCTTC.

This chain joins TRBV27 and TRBJ1-1; tentative D call: TRBD1 (5 bases). Deletions cut 1 base from V and 1 base from J, with 10 bases between. The CDR3 runs to 15 residues. Germline-derived CDR1 and CDR2 are MNHEY and SMNVEV (reference sequence). The CDR3 spells CASSLLGLGNTEAFF. The DNA of the CDR3 is TGTGCCAGCAGTTTATTGGGGCTGGGGAACACTGAAGCTTTCTTT.

This chain uses TRBV6-2 or TRBV6-3 with TRBJ2-2; 7 positions agree with TRBD2. The germline gives CDR1 MNHEY, CDR2 SVGEGT. The CDR3 has 14 amino acids. J gave up 1 base and V 5 bases, and 1 base lay outside the gene matches. The chain's CDR3 is CASSGLENTGELFF. In nucleotides, the CDR3 is TGTGCCAGCAGTGGACTAGAGAACACCGGGGAGCTGTTTTTT.

This clonotype appeared many times. This sequence joins TRBV4-2 and TRBJ2-1; 13 bases are shared with TRBD2. V dropped 0 bases and J dropped 1; count of bases not matched to a gene: 6. In germline, CDR1 is LGHNA, CDR2 YNFKEQ. There are 19 residues in the CDR3. CDR3 DNA sequence: TGTGCCAGCAGCCAAGACGGAGGGACTAGCGGGGAGTCCTACAATGAGCAGTTCTTC. This codes for CASSQDGGTSGESYNEQFF.

The table lists this clonotype with a few counts. V and J are TRBV25-1 and TRBJ1-1, with 7 bases aligning to TRBD1. The CDR3 runs 17 residues. The V segment lost 0 bases and the J segment 0 bases; nucleotides outside the gene matches: 7. CDR1 and CDR2 (germline): MGHDK, SYGVNS. The DNA for the CDR3 is TGTGCCAGCAGTGAATATAAAGGACAGGCGTTGAACACTGAAGCTTTCTTT. Translating gives CASSEYKGQALNTEAFF.

This clonotype was recorded many times. The rearrangement uses TRBV5-1 and TRBJ2-3; perhaps TRBD2 as D (6 bases). CDR1 is SGHRS, CDR2 YFSETQ, per germline. The V end was cut by 4 bases, the J end by 7 bases, with 13 bases between. CDR3 length equals 13 residues. The CDR3 region is CASSGTDGNTQYF. CDR3 nucleotides: TGCGCCAGCAGCGGGACTGACGGTAATACGCAGTATTTT.

The gene calls are TRBV5-1 and TRBJ1-2; TRBD1 is a possible D gene (5 bases). V lost 0 bases to trimming and J lost 7 bases, with 19 bases between them. CDR1 is SGHRS and CDR2 is YFSETQ in the germline V gene. The CDR3 is 16 amino acids. CDR3 residues: CASSLGTSGQGGGYTF. The CDR3 DNA is TGCGCCAGCAGCTTGGGAACTTCAGGACAAGGCGGTGGCTACACCTTC.

This clonotype was seen more than once but under ten times. The rearrangement uses TRBV15 and TRBJ1-2; D may be TRBD1 (5 bases). With 3 bases removed from V and 0 bases from J, the gap between germline ends came to 8 bases. This CDR3 has 14 residues. The germline CDR1 and CDR2 sequences are LNHNV and YYDKDF (reference sequence). The CDR3 reads CATSSRVTNYGYTF. In DNA form, the CDR3 reads TGTGCCACCAGCAGCAGGGTTACTAACTATGGCTACACCTTC.

The chain carries TRBV12-3 or TRBV12-4 and TRBJ2-5; D is possibly TRBD2 (6 bases). This CDR3 is built from 13 residues. V was shortened by 3 bases and J by 7 bases, with 12 bases between the two germline ends. CDR3 in DNA: TGTGCCAGCAGTTTGAATGACGGGGGGACCCAGTACTTC. Amino acid sequence: CASSLNDGGTQYF.

The chain combines TRBV3-1 with TRBJ1-2, with D unresolved. Trimming pared 3 bases from V and 3 bases from J, leaving 5 bases between. Germline lookup yields CDR1 LGHDT and CDR2 YNNKEL (reference sequence). The CDR3 loop spans 12 amino acids. The CDR3 bases are TGTGCCAGCAGCCAGGGAGACTATGGCTACACCTTC. Residues: CASSQGDYGYTF.

The chain couples TRBV2 to TRBJ1-2; D is perhaps TRBD1 (6 bases). Between the trimmed V and J ends, which lost 8 bases and 4 bases, there was a span of 11 bases. Germline V gene lookup returns CDR1 SNHLY and CDR2 FYNNEI. The CDR3 contains 12 residues. CDR3 sequence reads: CASLGQPYGYTF. As DNA, the CDR3 is TGTGCCAGCCTTGGACAGCCCTATGGCTACACCTTC.

This chain joins TRBV5-1 and TRBJ2-2; TRBD2 is a possible D gene (5 bases). The CDR3 has 18 residues. V lost 3 bases, J lost 7 bases, and 25 bases lay in between. Germline V gene lookup returns CDR1 SGHRS and CDR2 YFSETQ. CDR3 nucleotide sequence: TGCGCCAGCAGCTCGCGGCTAGCCCAACGACGAGGTGGCGGGGAGCTGTTTTTT. Translating it yields CASSSRLAQRRGGGELFF.

The rearrangement joins TRBV5-1 to TRBJ2-2, with 9 bases identical to TRBD1. Germline V gene data show CDR1 as SGHRS and CDR2 as YFSETQ. The CDR3 loop spans 15 amino acids. Trimming removed 5 bases from V and 7 bases from J; junction bases left unmatched: 9. Written as DNA, the CDR3 is TGCGCCAGCAGGAACAGGGGGCGGAATGTCGGGGAGCTGTTTTTT. This sequence encodes CASRNRGRNVGELFF.

The chain couples TRBV4-1 to TRBJ2-2; D is unclear. CDR1 MGHRA and CDR2 YSYEKL come from the germline V gene. The CDR3 is 16 amino acids. The V and J ends lost 6 bases and 8 bases respectively, with 22 bases between them. The CDR3 nucleotides are TGCGCCAGCAGACCGTATTTTGGGTCGTTGGGTGGGGAGCTGTTTTTT. Protein sequence: CASRPYFGSLGGELFF.

The chain is built from TRBV19 and TRBJ1-2; 7 bases map to TRBD1. CDR1 and CDR2 from the germline V gene are LNHDA and SQIVND (reference sequence). This CDR3 has 16 residues. The V gene end was trimmed by 5 bases and the J gene end by 2 bases; junction bases not matched to a gene: 11. The CDR3 protein is CASSPPGQRTNYGYTF. As DNA, the CDR3 is TGTGCCAGTAGTCCCCCGGGACAGCGAACCAACTATGGCTACACCTTC.

This rearrangement joins TRBV16 to TRBJ1-6; no reliable D call. Trimming cost V 7 bases and J 0 bases, with 16 bases left between them. The CDR3 covers 17 residues. Germline CDR1 is KGHSY and CDR2 is FQNENV. CDR3 region: CASTEESPSSYNSPLHF. CDR3 nucleotide sequence: TGTGCCAGCACCGAAGAGAGTCCTAGCTCCTATAATTCACCCCTCCACTTT.